Given below is one TCR beta chain in context. Its antigen is unidentified. The sample comes from a study of T cell responses to AZD1222 COVID-19 vaccine. TCRdb's table, derived via immunoSEQ multiplex PCR, lists solely in-frame clones and lacks some. Among around 130,000 clones listed, around 90% were seen once. Study findings and constraints: Regions left unmutated in variants are reportedly the target of nearly half of spike-specific TCRs. Spike-specific TCR breadth and depth went up after people got two AZD1222 doses.

This sample comprised peripheral blood, obtained on day 0 of AZD1222 vaccination. This receptor was obtained from an adult in good health.

The CDR3 DNA is TGTGCCAGCAGACGGGGTCTCTACGAGCAGTACTTC. Translating it yields CASRRGLYEQYF. The chain is built from TRBV27 and TRBJ2-7, with TRBD2 as a possible D gene (5 bases). Germline V gene lookup returns CDR1 MNHEY and CDR2 SMNVEV (reference sequence). The CDR3 length is 12 residues. Trimming stripped 6 bases from V and 3 bases from J, with 9 bases between.